The sequence of this T cell receptor beta chain was determined in a study of blood T cell repertoires in COVID-19. Study overall: COVID-19 samples from acute and convalescent phases originated in the United States, Italy and Spain. PBMCs, B-cell-depleted T cells, or T cells provided the cDNA or gDNA that made up the material.

This CDR3 is 14 amino acids long. CDR1 is LNHDA and CDR2 is SQIVND in the germline V gene (reference sequence). V lost 1 base to trimming and J lost 4 bases, with 11 bases between them. In the original workflow: By means of reference gene primer amplification, nucleated cell counts were estimated. Libraries were prepared by immunoSEQ multiplex PCR; TCRdb keeps only in-frame clonotypes and omits some of them. The V and J calls and clone size come from that table; D and trimming were worked out from the DNA. The profile shows 75,000 to 100,000 clones, about 84% of them singletons. Input material: peripheral blood. The genes are TRBV19 and TRBJ2-7, with D possibly matching TRBD1 (6 bases). This clonotype was obtained from a woman at least 80 years old with acute or convalescent COVID-19. DNA for the CDR3: TGTGCCAGTAGTATAGGAACAGGGAGATACGAGCAGTACTTC. This codes for CASSIGTGRYEQYF.